This TCR beta chain was documented in a study of control samples from healthy donors and cancer patients. This clone was found a few times. The table came from immunoSEQ multiplex PCR; TCRdb's copy has only in-frame clones and leaves some out. The table includes 250,000 to 300,000 clones, over 75% detected once. The CDR3 covers 14 residues. Losses at the gene ends were 3 bases for V and 1 base for J; bases not matched to a gene: 1. Germline V gene sequence: CDR1 SGHRS, CDR2 YFSETQ. Source material: PBMCs. The TCR comes from a woman aged 55-69 years with lung cancer. J is TRBJ2-5 and V is TRBV5-1, with 9 bases that match TRBD2. For the CDR3, the DNA is TGCGCCAGCAGCTCTAGCGGGGTCCAAGAGACCCAGTACTTC. It specifies CASSSSGVQETQYF.